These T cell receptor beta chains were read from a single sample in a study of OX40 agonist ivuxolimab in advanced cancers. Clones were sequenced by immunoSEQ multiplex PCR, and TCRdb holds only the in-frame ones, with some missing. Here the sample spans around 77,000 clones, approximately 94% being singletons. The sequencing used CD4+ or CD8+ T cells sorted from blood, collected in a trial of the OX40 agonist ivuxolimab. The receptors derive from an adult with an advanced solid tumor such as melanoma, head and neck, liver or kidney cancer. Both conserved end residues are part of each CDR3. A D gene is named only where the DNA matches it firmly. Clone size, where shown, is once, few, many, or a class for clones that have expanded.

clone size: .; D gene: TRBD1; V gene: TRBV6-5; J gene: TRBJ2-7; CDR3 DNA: TGTGCCAGCAGTCCATTCGGGACAGGGGTCGACGAGCAGTACTTC; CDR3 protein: CASSPFGTGVDEQYF
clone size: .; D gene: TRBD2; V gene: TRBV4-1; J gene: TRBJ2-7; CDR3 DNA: TGCGCCAGCAGCCAAGATTGGAGCGGGAAGGCCTACGAGCAGTACTTC; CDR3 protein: CASSQDWSGKAYEQYF
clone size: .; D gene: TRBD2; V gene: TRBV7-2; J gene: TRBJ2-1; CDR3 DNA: TGTGCCAGCAGCTTAGCGCTAAGCGGGGGCTACAATGAGCAGTTCTTC; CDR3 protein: CASSLALSGGYNEQFF
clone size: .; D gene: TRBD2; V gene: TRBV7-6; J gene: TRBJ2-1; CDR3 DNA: TGTGCCAGCAGCCTAAGCGGGGCCAACTACAATGAGCAGTTCTTC; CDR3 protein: CASSLSGANYNEQFF
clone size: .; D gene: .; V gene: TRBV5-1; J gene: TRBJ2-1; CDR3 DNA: TGCGCCAGCAGGGCTACCTCCTACAATGAGCAGTTCTTC; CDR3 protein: CASRATSYNEQFF
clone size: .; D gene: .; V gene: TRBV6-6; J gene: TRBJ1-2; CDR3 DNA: TGTGCCAGCAGCTCCCTGGAAGGGTGGCATGGCTACACCTTC; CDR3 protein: CASSSLEGWHGYTF
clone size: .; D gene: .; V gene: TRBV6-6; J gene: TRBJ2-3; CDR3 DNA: TGTGCCAGCACGTCTGGAGATACGCAGTATTTT; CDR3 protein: CASTSGDTQYF
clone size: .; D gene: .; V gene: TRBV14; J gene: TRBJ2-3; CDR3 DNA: TGTGCCAGCAGCCGGTCGTTCCGCACAGATACGCAGTATTTT; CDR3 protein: CASSRSFRTDTQYF
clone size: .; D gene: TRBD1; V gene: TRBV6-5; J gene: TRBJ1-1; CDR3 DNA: TGTGCCAGCAGTTCGACAGGGGCCTTGAGCACTGAAGCTTTCTTT; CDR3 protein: CASSSTGALSTEAFF
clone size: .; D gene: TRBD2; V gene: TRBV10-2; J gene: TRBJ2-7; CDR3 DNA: TGCGCCAGCAGTGAGACTAGCGGGGGGGAGCAGTACTTC; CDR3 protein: CASSETSGGEQYF
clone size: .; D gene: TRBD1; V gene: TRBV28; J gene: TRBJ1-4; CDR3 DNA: TGTGCCAGCAGTTATGACAGGGAAGGGGAAAAACTGTTTTTT; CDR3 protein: CASSYDREGEKLFF
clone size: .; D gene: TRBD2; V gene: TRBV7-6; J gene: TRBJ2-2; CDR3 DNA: TGTGCCAGCAGCAAAGGACTAGCAGCGAACACCGGGGAGCTGTTTTTT; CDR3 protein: CASSKGLAANTGELFF
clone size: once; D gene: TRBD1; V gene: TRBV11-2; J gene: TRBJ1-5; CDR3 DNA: TGTGCCAGCAGCTTGACAGGGAACAATCAGCCCCAGCATTTT; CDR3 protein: CASSLTGNNQPQHF
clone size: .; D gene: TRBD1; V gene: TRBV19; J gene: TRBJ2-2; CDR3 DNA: TGTGCCAGTAACATCAGGACAGGGCCGAACACCGGGGAGCTGTTTTTT; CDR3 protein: CASNIRTGPNTGELFF
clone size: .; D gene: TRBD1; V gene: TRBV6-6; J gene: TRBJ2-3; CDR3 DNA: TGTGCCAGCAGCCAGGGGGCGCTTGGCACAGATACGCAGTATTTT; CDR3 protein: CASSQGALGTDTQYF
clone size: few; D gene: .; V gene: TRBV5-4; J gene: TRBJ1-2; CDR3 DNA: TGTGCCAGCAGCTTGGCCCTCACAGCAGACTATGGCTACACCTTC; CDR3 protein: CASSLALTADYGYTF
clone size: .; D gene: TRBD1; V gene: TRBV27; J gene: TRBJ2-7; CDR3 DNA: TGTGCCAGCAGTTTACTGGGGACAGGGCTATACGAGCAGTACTTC; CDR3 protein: CASSLLGTGLYEQYF
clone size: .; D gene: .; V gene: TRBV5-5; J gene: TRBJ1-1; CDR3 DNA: TGTGCCAGCAGCTTGAGGGTGGTGTGGGACACTGAAGCTTTCTTT; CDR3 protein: CASSLRVVWDTEAFF
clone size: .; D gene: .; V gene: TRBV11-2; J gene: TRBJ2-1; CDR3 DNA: TGTGCCAGCAGCTTAACAAGTCGGGGTGAGCAGTTCTTC; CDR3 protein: CASSLTSRGEQFF
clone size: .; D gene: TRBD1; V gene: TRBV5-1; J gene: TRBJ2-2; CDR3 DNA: TGCGCCAGCAATCTTGGCGGGACAGGGGTGGCCGGGGAGCTGTTTTTT; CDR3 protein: CASNLGGTGVAGELFF
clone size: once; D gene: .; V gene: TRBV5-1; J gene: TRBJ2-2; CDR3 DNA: TGCGCCAGCAGCTTTTTAGCGTCGAACACCGGGGAGCTGTTTTTT; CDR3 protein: CASSFLASNTGELFF
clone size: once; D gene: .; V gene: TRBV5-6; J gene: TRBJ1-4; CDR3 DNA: TGTGCCAGCAGCTTGGCCCGCAGGACGGGCGAAAAACTGTTTTTT; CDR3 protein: CASSLARRTGEKLFF
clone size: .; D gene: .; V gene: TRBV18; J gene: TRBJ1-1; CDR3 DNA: TGTGCCAGCTCACCTTTCCCCAGGGACACTGAAGCTTTCTTT; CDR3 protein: CASSPFPRDTEAFF
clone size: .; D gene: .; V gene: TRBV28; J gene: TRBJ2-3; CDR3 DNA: TGTGCCAGCAGTTTGCGGGATACGCAGTATTTT; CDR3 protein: CASSLRDTQYF
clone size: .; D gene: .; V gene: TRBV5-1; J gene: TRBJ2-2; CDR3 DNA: TGCGCCAGCAGCTTGGTAGCCTTACTCGCGAACACCGGGGAGCTGTTTTTT; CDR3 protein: CASSLVALLANTGELFF
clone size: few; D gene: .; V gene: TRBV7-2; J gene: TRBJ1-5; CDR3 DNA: TGTGCCAGCAGCTGGGTATCGAGACGGGATCAGCCCCAGCATTTT; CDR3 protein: CASSWVSRRDQPQHF
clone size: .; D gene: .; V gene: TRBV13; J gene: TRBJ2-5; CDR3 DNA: TGTGCCAGCAGGCAAGCCGGACACCACCAAGAGACCCAGTACTTC; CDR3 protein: CASRQAGHHQETQYF
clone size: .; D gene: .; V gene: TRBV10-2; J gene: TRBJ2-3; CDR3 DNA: TGCGCCAGCAGTAGATTAGCCCTCACAGATACGCAGTATTTT; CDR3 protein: CASSRLALTDTQYF
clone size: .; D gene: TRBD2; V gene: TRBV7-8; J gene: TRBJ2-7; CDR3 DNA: TGTGCCAGCAGCTTTTCCGGGACTAGCGGTAACTACGAGCAGTACTTC; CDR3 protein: CASSFSGTSGNYEQYF
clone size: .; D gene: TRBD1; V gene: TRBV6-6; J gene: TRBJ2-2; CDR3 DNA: TGTGCCAGCAACCCCCTGGGGACAGGGGGAACCGGGGAGCTGTTTTTT; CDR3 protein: CASNPLGTGGTGELFF
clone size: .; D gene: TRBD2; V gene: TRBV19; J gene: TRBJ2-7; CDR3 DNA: TGTGCCAGTAGTATAAATCTAGCGGGAAGCTACGAGCAGTACTTC; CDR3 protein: CASSINLAGSYEQYF
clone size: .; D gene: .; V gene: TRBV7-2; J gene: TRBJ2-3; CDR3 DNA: TGTGCCAGCAGCTTTTCCGGGACGGCAGATACGCAGTATTTT; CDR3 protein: CASSFSGTADTQYF
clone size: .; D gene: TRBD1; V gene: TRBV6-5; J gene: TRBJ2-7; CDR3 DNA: TGTGCCAGCAGGCTAGACAGGGGGCCGTACGAGCAGTACTTC; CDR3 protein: CASRLDRGPYEQYF
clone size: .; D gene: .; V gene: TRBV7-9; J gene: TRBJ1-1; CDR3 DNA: TGTGCCAGCAGCCCAGCTGGGGGAAACACTGAAGCTTTCTTT; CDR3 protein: CASSPAGGNTEAFF
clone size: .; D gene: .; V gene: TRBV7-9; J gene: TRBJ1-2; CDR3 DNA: TGTGCCAGCAGCTTATATAGGTCTGGCTACACCTTC; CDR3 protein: CASSLYRSGYTF
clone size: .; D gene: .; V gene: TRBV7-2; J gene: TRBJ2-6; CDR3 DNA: TGTGCCAGCAACCGCCGGGGCCCGATCTCTGGGGCCAACGTCCTGACTTTC; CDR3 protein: CASNRRGPISGANVLTF
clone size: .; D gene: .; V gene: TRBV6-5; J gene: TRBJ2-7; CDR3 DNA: TGTGCCAGCAGCTCTACTAGGGTCTACGAGCAGTACTTC; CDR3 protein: CASSSTRVYEQYF
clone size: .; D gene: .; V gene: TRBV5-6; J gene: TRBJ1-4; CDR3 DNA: TGTGCCAGCAGCTGGAGCGGGGGGGATGAAAAACTGTTTTTT; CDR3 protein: CASSWSGGDEKLFF
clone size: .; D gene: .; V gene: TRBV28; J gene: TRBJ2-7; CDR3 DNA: TGTGCCAGCAGTTTTCTCGGGTTCGAGCAGTACTTC; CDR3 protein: CASSFLGFEQYF
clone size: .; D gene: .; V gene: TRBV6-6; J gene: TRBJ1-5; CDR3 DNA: TGTGCCAGCAGTTACGATGGGAGAGGTCAGCCCCAGCATTTT; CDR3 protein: CASSYDGRGQPQHF
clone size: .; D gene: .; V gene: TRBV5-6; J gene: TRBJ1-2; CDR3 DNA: TGTGCCAGCAGCGGCGGGGCCTATGGCTACACCTTC; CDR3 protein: CASSGGAYGYTF
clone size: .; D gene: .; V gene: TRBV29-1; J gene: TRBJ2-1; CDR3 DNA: TGCAGCGTGCGGTCCTCCAGCTCCTACAATGAGCAGTTCTTC; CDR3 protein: CSVRSSSSYNEQFF
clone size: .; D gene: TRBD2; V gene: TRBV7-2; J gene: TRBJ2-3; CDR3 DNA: TGTGCCAGCAGCTCGCCGGGACTAACTCAGTATACGCAGTATTTT; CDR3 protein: CASSSPGLTQYTQYF
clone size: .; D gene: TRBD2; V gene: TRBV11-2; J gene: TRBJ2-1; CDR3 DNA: TGTGCCAGCAGCTTAGTAGTCCTAGCGGGACGTTATGAGCAGTTCTTC; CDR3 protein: CASSLVVLAGRYEQFF
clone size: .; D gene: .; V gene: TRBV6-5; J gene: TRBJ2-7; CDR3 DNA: TGTGCCAGCAGTTACCTTTTCGGGGGATCCTACGAGCAGTACTTC; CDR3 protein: CASSYLFGGSYEQYF
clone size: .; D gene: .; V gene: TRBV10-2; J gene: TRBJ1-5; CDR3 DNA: TGCGCCAGCATGCCTTTCCAGCATTTT; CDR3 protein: CASMPFQHF
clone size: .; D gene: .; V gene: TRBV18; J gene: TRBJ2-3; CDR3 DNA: TGTGCCAGCTCACCCCTCGGGAGTGGGGGCGATACGCAGTATTTT; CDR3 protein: CASSPLGSGGDTQYF
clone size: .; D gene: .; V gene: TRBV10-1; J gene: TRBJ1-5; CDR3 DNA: TGCGCCAGCAGTGCTAATAGCAATCAGCCCCAGCATTTT; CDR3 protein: CASSANSNQPQHF
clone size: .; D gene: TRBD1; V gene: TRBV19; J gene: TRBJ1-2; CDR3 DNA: TGTGCCAGTAACCCGGGACAGGGAAGGGGCAACTATGGCTACACCTTC; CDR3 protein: CASNPGQGRGNYGYTF
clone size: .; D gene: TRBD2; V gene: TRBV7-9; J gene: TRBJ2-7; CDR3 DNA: TGTGCCAGCAGCTTAGCGGGGGGGAGAGACTGGGAGCAGTACTTC; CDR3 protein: CASSLAGGRDWEQYF